The 15 T cell receptor beta chains listed next were all sequenced from one sample in a study of cytomegalovirus exposure and HLA in healthy donors. Data came from immunoSEQ multiplex PCR; TCRdb stores just in-frame clones and leaves some out. The table has about 110,000 clones, approximately 85% seen once; the top ten hold 3%. The sample consisted of PBMCs. These receptors all stem from a woman younger than 35 in good health and CMV-seronegative.

The rearrangement joins TRBV9 to TRBJ1-2; 7 nucleotides match TRBD1. Germline CDR1 and CDR2: SGDLS and YYNGEE. V lost 4 bases and J lost 0; bases outside the gene matches: 12. The CDR3 has 17 amino acids. The CDR3 coding sequence is TGTGCCAGCAGCCCCCGGGACAGCCTCTACACTAACTATGGCTACACCTTC. This gives the protein CASSPRDSLYTNYGYTF. The full variable domain, rest sourced from reference TRBV9 and TRBJ1-2, is DSGVTQTPKHLITATGQRVTLRCSPRSGDLSVYWYQQSLDQGLQFLIQYYNGEERAKGNILERFSAQQFPDLHSELNLSSLELGDSALYFCASSPRDSLYTNYGYTFGSGTRLTVV.

The chain couples TRBV10-1 to TRBJ1-4, with a tentative D call TRBD1 (6 bases). CDR3 size: 16 residues. Germline CDR1 WNHNN, CDR2 SYGVQD (reference sequence). Trimming shortened V by 8 bases and J by 0 bases, and 16 bases separated the two germline ends. The DNA of the CDR3 is TGCGCCAGCCCTCCAAGGGGGATCACAACTAATGAAAAACTGTTTTTT. Translating it yields CASPPRGITTNEKLFF.

This clone showed up just a few times. J is TRBJ1-3 and V is TRBV2; 7 positions match TRBD1. Germline lookup yields CDR1 SNHLY and CDR2 FYNNEI. The CDR3 has 15 residues. Germline trimming cut 6 bases from V and 4 bases from J; bases unmatched to any gene: 9. The CDR3: CASSRDRQGGNTIYF. DNA of the CDR3: TGTGCCAGCAGCCGTGACAGACAGGGAGGAAACACCATATATTTT. Based on the CDR3 plus reference TRBV2 and TRBJ1-3, the full variable domain is EPEVTQTPSHQVTQMGQEVILRCVPISNHLYFYWYRQILGQKVEFLVSFYNNEISEKSEIFDDQFSVERPDGSNFTLKIRSTKLEDSAMYFCASSRDRQGGNTIYFGEGSWLTVV.

J is TRBJ1-2 and V is TRBV5-4; 8 nucleotides line up with TRBD1. This CDR3 has 12 amino acids. Germline V lookup: CDR1 SGHNT, CDR2 YYREEE (reference sequence). With V trimmed by 0 bases and J by 8 bases, 0 bases remained unmatched. Written as DNA, the CDR3 is TGTGCCAGCAGCTTGGGACAGGGGGGCTACACCTTC. This sequence encodes CASSLGQGGYTF.

This clone was recorded once. V usage is TRBV4-1 and J usage is TRBJ2-3, with 7 nucleotides matching TRBD2. The germline V gene has CDR1 MGHRA and CDR2 YSYEKL. The CDR3 is 14 residues long. Trimming took 0 bases from V and 6 from J; bases not matched to a gene: 3. The CDR3 sequence is CASSQEGGSDTQYF. CDR3 nucleotide sequence: TGCGCCAGCAGCCAAGAGGGGGGGTCGGATACGCAGTATTTT.

The rearrangement links TRBV30 to TRBJ2-1, with TRBD1 identical over 10 bases. The CDR3 spans 12 residues. The junction had 2 bases not matched to a gene; V was cut back by 8 bases and J by 4 bases. Germline V lookup: CDR1 GTSNPN, CDR2 SVGIG (reference sequence). The CDR3 reads CAEGQGYNEQFF. CDR3 bases: TGTGCCGAGGGACAGGGGTACAATGAGCAGTTCTTC.

V usage is TRBV6-1 and J usage is TRBJ2-6; D perhaps matches TRBD2 (5 bases). This CDR3 has 15 amino acids. Trimming pared 7 bases from V and 0 bases from J, leaving 10 bases between. Germline CDR1 and CDR2: MNHNS and SASEGT. The CDR3 DNA sequence: TGTGCCAGCACCTGGAGGAGCTCTGGGGCCAACGTCCTGACTTTC. It translates to CASTWRSSGANVLTF.

The chain uses TRBV18 and TRBJ1-1; a possible D gene is TRBD1 (5 bases). Germline-derived CDR1 and CDR2 are KGHSH and LQKENI. Trimming took 3 bases from V and 1 from J, leaving 12 bases between them. CDR3 size: 15 residues. DNA of the CDR3: TGTGCCAGCTCACCGTTCCAGGGCCCGAACACTGAAGCTTTCTTT. As protein: CASSPFQGPNTEAFF.

As for this clone: Other DNA sequences in the same sample also yield this CDR3. This sequence joins TRBV4-1 and TRBJ1-2; 8 bases fit TRBD1. The V gene's germline CDR1 is MGHRA and CDR2 YSYEKL. V shed 2 bases, J shed 1 base, and the junction held 6 bases outside the gene matches. This CDR3 contains 16 residues. As DNA, the CDR3 is TGCGCCAGCAGCCAACCCCGGGACAGGAGTAACTATGGCTACACCTTC. Its translation is CASSQPRDRSNYGYTF.

V usage is TRBV14 and J usage is TRBJ1-2; D remains unclear. The germline V and J ends were trimmed by 1 base and 5 bases, with 11 bases remaining between them. CDR1 SGHDN and CDR2 FVKESK come from the germline V gene. There are 14 residues in the CDR3. The CDR3, as DNA: TGTGCCAGCAGCCAAGTGGCCACCCGATATGGCTACACCTTC. It translates to CASSQVATRYGYTF.

The rearrangement joins TRBV30 to TRBJ1-2; maybe TRBD1 (6 bases). This CDR3 region has 12 residues. The V and J ends lost 4 bases and 2 bases respectively, with 8 bases between them. Germline CDR1 reads GTSNPN; CDR2 reads SVGIG (reference sequence). In DNA form, the CDR3 reads TGTGCCTGGACTACAGGGAACTATGGCTACACCTTC. This encodes CAWTTGNYGYTF.

V usage is TRBV15 and J usage is TRBJ1-2, with 7 bases matching TRBD1. The junction had 2 bases not matched to a gene; V was cut back by 1 base and J by 3 bases. The CDR3 spans 14 residues. Germline CDR1 LNHNV, CDR2 YYDKDF (reference sequence). The CDR3 nucleotides are TGTGCCACCAGCAGAGGCGACAGGGACTATGGCTACACCTTC. This gives the protein CATSRGDRDYGYTF.

This clone was detected a few times. The chain joins TRBV25-1 to TRBJ1-1; 9 nucleotides align to TRBD1. This CDR3 is built from 17 residues. CDR1 MGHDK and CDR2 SYGVNS come from the germline V gene. V shed 1 base and J 5 bases; nucleotides not matched to a gene: 11. The CDR3: CASSEWGQGGVKTEAFF. CDR3 nucleotides: TGTGCCAGCAGTGAATGGGGACAGGGTGGGGTAAAAACTGAAGCTTTCTTT.

There are a few counts of this clone. The V and J genes are TRBV28 and TRBJ1-2; 8 bases align to TRBD1. J gave up 6 bases and V 5 bases, and 2 bases lay outside the gene matches. The CDR3 loop spans 12 amino acids. Germline V lookup: CDR1 MDHEN, CDR2 SYDVKM. CDR3: CASSTGGNGYTF. Written as DNA, the CDR3 is TGTGCCAGCAGTACAGGGGGAAATGGCTACACCTTC.

The V and J genes are TRBV18 and TRBJ1-2; no firm D call. The ends were cut back, 2 bases at V and 4 bases at J, with 8 bases in the middle. The CDR3 runs 13 residues. CDR1 and CDR2 from the germline V gene are KGHSH and LQKENI. The CDR3 sequence is CASSPGEVYGYTF. CDR3 bases: TGTGCCAGCTCACCAGGAGAGGTCTATGGCTACACCTTC.